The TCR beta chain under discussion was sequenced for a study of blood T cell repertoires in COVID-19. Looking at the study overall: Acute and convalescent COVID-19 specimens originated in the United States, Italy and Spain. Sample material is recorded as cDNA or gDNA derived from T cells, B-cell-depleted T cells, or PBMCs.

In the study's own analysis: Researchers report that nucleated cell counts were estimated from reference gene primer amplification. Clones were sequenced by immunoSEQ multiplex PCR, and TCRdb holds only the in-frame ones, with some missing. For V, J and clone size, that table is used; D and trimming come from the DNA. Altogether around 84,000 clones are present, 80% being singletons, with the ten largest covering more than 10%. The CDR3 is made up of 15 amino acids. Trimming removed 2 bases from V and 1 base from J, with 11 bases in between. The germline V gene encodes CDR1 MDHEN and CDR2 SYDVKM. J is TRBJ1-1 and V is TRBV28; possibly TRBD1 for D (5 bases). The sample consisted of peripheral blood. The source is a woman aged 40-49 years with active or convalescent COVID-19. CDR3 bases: TGTGCCAGCAGTTTAGGTGGGGCGCGGAACACTGAAGCTTTCTTT. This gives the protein CASSLGGARNTEAFF.